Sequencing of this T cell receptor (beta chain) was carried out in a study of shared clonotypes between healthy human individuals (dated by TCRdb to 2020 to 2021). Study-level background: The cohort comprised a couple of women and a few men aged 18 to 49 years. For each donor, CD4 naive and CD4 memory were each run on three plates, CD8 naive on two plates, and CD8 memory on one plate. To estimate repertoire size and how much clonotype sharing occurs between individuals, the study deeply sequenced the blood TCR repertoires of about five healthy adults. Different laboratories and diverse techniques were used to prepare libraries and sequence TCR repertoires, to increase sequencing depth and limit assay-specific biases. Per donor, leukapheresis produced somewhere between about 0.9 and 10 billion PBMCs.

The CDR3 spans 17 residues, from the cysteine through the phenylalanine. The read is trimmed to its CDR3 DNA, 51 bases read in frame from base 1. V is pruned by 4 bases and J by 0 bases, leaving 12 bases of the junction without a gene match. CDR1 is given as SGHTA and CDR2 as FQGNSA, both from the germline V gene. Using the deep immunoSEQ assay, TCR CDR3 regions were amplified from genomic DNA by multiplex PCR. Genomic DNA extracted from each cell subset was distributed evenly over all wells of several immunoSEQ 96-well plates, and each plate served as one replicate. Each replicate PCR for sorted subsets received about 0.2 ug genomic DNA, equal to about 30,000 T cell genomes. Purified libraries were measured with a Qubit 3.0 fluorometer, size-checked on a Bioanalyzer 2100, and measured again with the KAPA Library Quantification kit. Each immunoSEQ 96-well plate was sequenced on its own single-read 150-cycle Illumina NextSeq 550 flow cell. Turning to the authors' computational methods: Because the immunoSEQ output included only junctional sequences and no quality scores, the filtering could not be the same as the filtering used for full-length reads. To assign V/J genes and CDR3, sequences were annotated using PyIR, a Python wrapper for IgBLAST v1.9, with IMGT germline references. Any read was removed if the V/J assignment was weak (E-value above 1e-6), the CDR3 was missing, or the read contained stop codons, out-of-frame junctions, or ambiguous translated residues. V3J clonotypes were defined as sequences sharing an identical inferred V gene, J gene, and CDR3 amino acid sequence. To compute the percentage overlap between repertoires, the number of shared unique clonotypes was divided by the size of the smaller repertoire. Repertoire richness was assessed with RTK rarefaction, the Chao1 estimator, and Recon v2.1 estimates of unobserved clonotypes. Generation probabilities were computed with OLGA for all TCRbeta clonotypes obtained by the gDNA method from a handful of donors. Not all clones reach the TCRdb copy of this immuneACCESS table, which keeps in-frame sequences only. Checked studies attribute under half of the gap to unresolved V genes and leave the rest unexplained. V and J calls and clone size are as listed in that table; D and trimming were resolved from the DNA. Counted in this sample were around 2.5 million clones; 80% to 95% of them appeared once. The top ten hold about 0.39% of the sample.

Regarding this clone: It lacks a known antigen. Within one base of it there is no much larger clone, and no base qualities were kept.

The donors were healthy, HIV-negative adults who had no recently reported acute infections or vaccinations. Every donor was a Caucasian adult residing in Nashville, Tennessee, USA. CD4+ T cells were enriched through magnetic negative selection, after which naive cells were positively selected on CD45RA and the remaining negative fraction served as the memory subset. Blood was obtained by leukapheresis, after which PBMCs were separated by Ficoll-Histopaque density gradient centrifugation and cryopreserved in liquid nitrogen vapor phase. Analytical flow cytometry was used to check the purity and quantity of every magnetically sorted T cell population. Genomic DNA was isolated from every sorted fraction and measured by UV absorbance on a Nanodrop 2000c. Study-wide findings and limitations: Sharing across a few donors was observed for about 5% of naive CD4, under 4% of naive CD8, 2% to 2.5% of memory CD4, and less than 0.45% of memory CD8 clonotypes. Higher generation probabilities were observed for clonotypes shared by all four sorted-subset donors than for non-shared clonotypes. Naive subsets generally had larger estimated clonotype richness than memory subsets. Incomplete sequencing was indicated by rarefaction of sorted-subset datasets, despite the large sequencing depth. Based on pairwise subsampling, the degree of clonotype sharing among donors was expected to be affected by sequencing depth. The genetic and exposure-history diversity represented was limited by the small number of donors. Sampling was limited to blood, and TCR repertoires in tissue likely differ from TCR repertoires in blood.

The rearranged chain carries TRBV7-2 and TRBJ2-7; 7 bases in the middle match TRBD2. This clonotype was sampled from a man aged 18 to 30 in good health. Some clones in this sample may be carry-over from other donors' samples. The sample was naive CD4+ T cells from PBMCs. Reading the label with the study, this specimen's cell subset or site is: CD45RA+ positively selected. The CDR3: CASSSKHGRESSYEQYF. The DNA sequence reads TGTGCCAGCAGCTCCAAGCATGGGCGGGAGAGCTCCTACGAGCAGTACTTC.